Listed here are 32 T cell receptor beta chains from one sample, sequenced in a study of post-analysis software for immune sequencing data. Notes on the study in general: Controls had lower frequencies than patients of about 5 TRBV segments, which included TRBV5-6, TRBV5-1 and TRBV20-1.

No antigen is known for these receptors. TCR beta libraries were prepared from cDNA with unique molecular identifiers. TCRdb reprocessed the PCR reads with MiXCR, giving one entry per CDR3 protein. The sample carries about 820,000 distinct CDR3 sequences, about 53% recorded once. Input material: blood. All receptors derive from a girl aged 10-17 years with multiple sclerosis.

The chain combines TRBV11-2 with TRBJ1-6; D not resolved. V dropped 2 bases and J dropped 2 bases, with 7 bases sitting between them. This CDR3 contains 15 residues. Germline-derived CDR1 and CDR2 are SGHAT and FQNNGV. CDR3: CASSLTPTYNSPLHF. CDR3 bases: TGTGCCAGCAGCTTAACTCCTACCTATAATTCACCCCTCCACTTT.

The chain's CDR3 is CSAIRPSGRAHDEQFF. CDR3 coding DNA: TGCAGCGCCATCCGCCCAAGCGGGAGGGCCCATGATGAGCAGTTCTTC. The chain employs TRBV20-1 and TRBJ2-1, with 10 bases that match TRBD2. The CDR3 covers 16 residues. Germline values: CDR1 DFQATT, CDR2 SNEGSKA (reference sequence).

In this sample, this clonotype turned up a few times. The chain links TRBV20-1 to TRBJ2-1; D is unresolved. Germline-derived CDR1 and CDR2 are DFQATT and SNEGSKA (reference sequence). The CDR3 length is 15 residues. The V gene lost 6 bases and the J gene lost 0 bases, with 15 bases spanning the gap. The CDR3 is CSAEGWQDSYNEQFF. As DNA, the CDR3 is TGCAGTGCCGAAGGGTGGCAGGACTCCTACAATGAGCAGTTCTTC.

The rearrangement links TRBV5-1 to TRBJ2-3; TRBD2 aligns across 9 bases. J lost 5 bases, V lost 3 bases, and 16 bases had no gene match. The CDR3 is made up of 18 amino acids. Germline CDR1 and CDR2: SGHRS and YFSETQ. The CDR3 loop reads CASSSGSSGTTQGDTQYF. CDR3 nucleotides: TGCGCCAGCAGCTCCGGCTCTAGCGGGACAACCCAGGGAGATACGCAGTATTTT.

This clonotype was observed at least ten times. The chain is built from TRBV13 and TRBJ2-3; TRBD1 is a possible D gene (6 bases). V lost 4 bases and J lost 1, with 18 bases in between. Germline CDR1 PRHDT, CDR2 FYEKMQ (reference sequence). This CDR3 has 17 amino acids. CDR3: CASSSLTGREGTDTQYF. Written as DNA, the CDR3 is TGTGCCAGCAGCTCATTGACAGGCCGAGAGGGCACAGATACGCAGTATTTT. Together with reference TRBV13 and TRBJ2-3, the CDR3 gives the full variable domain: AAGVIQSPRHLIKEKRETATLKCYPIPRHDTVYWYQQGPGQDPQFLISFYEKMQSDKGSIPDRFSAQQFSDYHSELNMSSLELGDSALYFCASSSLTGREGTDTQYFGPGTRLTVL.

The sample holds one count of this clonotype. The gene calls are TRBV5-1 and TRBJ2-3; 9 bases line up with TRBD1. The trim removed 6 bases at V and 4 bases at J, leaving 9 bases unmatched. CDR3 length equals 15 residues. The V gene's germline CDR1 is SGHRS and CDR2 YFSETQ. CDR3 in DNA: TGCGCCAGCACCTACAGGGGGCGCGGAGCAGATACGCAGTATTTT. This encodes CASTYRGRGADTQYF.

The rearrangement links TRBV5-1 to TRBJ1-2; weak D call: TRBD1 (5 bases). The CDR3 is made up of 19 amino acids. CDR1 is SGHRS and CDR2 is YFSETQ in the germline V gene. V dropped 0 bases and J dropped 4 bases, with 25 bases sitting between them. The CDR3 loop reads CASSLASGPGTALGYGYTF. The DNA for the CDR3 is TGCGCCAGCAGCTTGGCTTCCGGCCCCGGGACGGCCCTTGGCTATGGCTACACCTTC.

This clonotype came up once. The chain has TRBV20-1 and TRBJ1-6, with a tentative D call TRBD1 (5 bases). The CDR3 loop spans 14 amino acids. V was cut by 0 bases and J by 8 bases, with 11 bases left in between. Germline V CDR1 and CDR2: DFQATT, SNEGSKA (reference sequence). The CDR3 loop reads CSARDEGSHSPLHF. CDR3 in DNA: TGCAGTGCTAGAGATGAGGGGAGCCATTCACCCCTCCACTTT.

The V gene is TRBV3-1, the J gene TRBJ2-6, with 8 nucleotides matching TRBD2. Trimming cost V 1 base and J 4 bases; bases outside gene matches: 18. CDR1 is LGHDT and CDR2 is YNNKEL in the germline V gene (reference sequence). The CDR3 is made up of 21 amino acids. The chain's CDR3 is CASSQGMGRGGLSYGANVLTF. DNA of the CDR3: TGTGCCAGCAGCCAAGGGATGGGTCGGGGGGGCCTTTCTTACGGGGCCAACGTCCTGACTTTC.

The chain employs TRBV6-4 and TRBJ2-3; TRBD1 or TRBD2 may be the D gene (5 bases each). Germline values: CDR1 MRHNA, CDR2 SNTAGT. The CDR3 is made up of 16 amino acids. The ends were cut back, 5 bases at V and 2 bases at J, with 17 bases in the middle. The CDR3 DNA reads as TGTGCCAGCAGTCTCACCTTCGGGGCTAACACAGATACGCAGTATTTT. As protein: CASSLTFGANTDTQYF.

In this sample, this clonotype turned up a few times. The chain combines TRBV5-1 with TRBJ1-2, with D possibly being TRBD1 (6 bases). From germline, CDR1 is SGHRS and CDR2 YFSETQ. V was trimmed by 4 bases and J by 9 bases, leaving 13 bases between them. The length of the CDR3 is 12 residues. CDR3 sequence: CASSPAGERYTF. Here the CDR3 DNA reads TGCGCCAGCAGCCCGGCAGGGGAGCGCTACACCTTC.

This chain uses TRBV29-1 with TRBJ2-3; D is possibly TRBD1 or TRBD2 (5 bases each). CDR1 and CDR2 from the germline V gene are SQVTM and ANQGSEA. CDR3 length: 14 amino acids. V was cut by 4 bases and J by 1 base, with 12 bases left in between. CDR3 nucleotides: TGCAGCGTTGCCGGGGCTCCCGGCACAGATACGCAGTATTTT. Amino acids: CSVAGAPGTDTQYF.

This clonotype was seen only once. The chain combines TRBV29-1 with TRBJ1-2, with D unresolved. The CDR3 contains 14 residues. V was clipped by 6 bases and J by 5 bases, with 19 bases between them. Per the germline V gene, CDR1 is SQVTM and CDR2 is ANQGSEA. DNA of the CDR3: TGCAGCGTCGCGAGGACGTCCTTCGGTTATGGCTACACCTTC. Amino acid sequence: CSVARTSFGYGYTF.

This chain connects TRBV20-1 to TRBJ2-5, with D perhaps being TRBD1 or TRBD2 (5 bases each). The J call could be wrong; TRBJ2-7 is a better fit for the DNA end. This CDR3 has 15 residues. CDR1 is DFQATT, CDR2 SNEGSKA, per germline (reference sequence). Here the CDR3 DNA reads TGCAGTGCTAGAAAACCGGGACCCTATGCCTACGAGCAGTACTTC. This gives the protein CSARKPGPYAYEQYF.

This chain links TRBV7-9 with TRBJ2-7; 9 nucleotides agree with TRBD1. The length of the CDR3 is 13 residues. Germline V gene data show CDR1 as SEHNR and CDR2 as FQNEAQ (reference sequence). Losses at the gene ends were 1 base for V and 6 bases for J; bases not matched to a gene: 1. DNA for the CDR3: TGTGCCAGCAGCTTAGGGGACAGGGTCGAGCAGTACTTC. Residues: CASSLGDRVEQYF.

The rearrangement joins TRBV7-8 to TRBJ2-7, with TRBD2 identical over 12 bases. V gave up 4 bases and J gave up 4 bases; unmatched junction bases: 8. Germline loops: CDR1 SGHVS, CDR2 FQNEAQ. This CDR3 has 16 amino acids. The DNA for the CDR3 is TGTGCCAGCAGCTCAATAGGACTAGCGGGGACATACGAGCAGTACTTC. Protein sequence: CASSSIGLAGTYEQYF.

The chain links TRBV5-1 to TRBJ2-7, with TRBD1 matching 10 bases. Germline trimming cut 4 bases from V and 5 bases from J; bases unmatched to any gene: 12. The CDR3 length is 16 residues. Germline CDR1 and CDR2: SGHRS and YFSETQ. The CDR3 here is CASSEEVRDRGNEQYF. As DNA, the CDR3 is TGCGCCAGCAGCGAGGAGGTACGGGACAGGGGTAACGAGCAGTACTTC. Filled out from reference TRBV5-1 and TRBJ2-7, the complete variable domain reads KAGVTQTPRYLIKTRGQQVTLSCSPISGHRSVSWYQQTPGQGLQFLFEYFSETQRNKGNFPGRFSGRQFSNSRSEMNVSTLELGDSALYLCASSEEVRDRGNEQYFGPGTRLTVT.

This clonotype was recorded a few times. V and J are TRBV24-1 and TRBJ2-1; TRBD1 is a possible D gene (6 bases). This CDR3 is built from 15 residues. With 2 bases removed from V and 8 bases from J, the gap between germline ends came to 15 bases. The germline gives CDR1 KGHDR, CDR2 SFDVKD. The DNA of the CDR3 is TGTGCCACCAGTGATTCCTGGGGGCGTACGGATGAGCAGTTCTTC. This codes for CATSDSWGRTDEQFF.

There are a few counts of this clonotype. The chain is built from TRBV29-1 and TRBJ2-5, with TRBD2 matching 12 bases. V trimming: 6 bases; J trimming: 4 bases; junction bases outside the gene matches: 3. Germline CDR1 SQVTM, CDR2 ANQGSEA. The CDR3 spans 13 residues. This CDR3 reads CSVKGLAGETQYF. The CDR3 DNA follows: TGCAGCGTAAAGGGACTAGCGGGAGAGACCCAGTACTTC.

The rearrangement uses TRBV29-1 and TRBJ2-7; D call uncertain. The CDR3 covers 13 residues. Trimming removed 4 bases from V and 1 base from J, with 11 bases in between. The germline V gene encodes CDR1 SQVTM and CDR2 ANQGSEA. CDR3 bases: TGCAGCGTTGCCCGCGGTTTTTCCTACGAGCAGTACTTC. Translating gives CSVARGFSYEQYF.

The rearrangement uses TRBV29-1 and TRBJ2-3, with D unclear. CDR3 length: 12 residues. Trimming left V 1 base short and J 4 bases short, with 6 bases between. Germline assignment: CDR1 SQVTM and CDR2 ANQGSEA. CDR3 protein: CSVEVFPDTQYF. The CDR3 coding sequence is TGCAGCGTTGAAGTTTTCCCAGATACGCAGTATTTT.

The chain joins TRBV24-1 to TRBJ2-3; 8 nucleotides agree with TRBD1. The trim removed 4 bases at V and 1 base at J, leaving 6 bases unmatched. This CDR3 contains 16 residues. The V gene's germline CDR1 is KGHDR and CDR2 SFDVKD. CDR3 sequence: CATSETGAYGTDTQYF. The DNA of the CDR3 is TGTGCCACCAGTGAGACAGGGGCATATGGCACAGATACGCAGTATTTT.

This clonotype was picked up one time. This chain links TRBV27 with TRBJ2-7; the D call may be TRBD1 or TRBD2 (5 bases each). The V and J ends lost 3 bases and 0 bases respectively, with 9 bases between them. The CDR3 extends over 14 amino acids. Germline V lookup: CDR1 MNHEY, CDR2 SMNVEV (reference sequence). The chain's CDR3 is CASSLGPRSYEQYF. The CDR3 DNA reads TGTGCCAGCAGTTTGGGACCCCGCTCCTACGAGCAGTACTTC.

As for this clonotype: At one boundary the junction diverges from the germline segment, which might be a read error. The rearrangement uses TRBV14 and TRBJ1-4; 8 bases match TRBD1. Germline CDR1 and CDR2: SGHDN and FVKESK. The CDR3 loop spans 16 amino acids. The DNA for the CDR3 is TGTGCCTGCAGCCCTTGGGACAGGCGGCGAGGGGAAAAACTGTTTTTT. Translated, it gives CACSPWDRRRGEKLFF. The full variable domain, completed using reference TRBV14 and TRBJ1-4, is EAGVTQFPSHSVIEKGQTVTLRCDPISGHDNLYWYRRVMGKEIKFLLHFVKESKQDESGMPNNRFLAERTGGTYSTLKVQPAELEDSGVYFCACSPWDRRRGEKLFFGSGTQLSVL.

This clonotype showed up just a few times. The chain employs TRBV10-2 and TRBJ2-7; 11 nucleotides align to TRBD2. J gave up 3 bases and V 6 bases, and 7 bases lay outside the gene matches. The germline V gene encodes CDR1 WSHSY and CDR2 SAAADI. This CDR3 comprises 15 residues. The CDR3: CASRIPGLAVYEQYF. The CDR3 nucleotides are TGCGCCAGCAGGATCCCGGGACTAGCGGTCTACGAGCAGTACTTC.

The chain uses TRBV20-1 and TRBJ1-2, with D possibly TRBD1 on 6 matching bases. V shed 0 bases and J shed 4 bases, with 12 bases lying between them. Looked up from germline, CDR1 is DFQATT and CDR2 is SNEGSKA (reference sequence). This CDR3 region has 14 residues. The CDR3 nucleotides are TGCAGTGCTAGAGATGACAGGACCTTCTATGGCTACACCTTC. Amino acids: CSARDDRTFYGYTF.

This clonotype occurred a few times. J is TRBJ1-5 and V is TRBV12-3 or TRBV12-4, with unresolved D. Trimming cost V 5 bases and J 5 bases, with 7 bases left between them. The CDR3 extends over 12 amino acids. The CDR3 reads CASSAQDQPQHF. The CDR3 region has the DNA TGTGCCAGCAGTGCCCAGGATCAGCCCCAGCATTTT.

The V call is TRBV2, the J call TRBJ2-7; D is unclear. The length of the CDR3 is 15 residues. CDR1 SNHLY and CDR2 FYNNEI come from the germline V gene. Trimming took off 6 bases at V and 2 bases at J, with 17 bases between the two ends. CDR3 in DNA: TGTGCCAGCAGGTCAACTTGGGGTCGCGCCTACGAGCAGTACTTC. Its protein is CASRSTWGRAYEQYF.

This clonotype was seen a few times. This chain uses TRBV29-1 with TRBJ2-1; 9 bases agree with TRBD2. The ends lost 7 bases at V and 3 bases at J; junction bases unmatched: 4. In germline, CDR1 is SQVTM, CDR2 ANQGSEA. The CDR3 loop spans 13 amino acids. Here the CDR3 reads CSAWTSVYNEQFF. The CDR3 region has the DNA TGCAGCGCCTGGACTAGCGTCTACAATGAGCAGTTCTTC.

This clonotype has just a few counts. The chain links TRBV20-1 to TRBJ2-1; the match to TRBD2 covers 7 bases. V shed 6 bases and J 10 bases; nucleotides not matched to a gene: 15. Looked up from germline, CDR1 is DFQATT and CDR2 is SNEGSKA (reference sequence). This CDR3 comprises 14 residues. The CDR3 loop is CSAPPYAGVLEQFF. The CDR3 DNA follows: TGCAGTGCCCCACCCTATGCGGGAGTTCTAGAGCAGTTCTTC.

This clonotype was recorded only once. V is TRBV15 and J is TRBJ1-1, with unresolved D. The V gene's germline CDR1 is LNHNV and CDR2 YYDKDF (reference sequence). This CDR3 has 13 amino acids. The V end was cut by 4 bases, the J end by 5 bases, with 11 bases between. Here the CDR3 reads CATSTPGRTEAFF. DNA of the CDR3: TGTGCCACCAGCACACCGGGTAGGACTGAAGCTTTCTTT. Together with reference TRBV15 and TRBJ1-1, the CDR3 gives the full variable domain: DAMVIQNPRYQVTQFGKPVTLSCSQTLNHNVMYWYQQKSSQAPKLLFHYYDKDFNNEADTPDNFQSRRPNTSFCFLDIRSPGLGDTAMYLCATSTPGRTEAFFGQGTRLTVV.

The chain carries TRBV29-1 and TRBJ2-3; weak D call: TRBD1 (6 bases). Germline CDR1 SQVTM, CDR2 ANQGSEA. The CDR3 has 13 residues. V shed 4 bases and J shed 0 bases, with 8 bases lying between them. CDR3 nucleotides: TGCAGCGTTGGGGGGCATAGCACAGATACGCAGTATTTT. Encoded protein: CSVGGHSTDTQYF.